This is a list of T cell receptor beta chains from one sample in a study of monozygotic twins with inflammatory bowel disease. TCRdb re-called the 5' RACE reads and catalogs CDR3 proteins one per entry, DNA excluded. The listing contains 110,000 or so distinct CDR3 sequences. The sequenced material came from blood. These receptors all come from a human donor with ulcerative colitis or Crohn's disease, or a healthy co-twin of an affected twin (not recorded which). CDR3s include the opening cysteine and the closing phenylalanine or tryptophan.

CDR3: CASSLRTGTTDTQYF; J: TRBJ2-3; V: TRBV12-3/TRBV12-4
CDR3: CASSVNRGRAYNEQFF; J: TRBJ2-1; V: TRBV9
CDR3: CASSQDLAGVGGNEQFF; J: TRBJ2-1; V: TRBV4-2
CDR3: CASSPSRQGALRKETQYF; J: TRBJ2-5; V: TRBV28
CDR3: CASSPLPQGTWGIQYF; J: TRBJ2-4; V: TRBV5-1
CDR3: CSARAGGPIGPLHF; J: TRBJ1-6; V: TRBV20-1
CDR3: CAISDPGGVQYF; J: TRBJ2-7; V: TRBV10-3
CDR3: CSVDVGGFTEAFF; J: TRBJ1-1; V: TRBV29-1
CDR3: CASSEYGDRGWSAFF; J: TRBJ1-1; V: TRBV25-1
CDR3: CASSLGQGLDTQYF; J: TRBJ2-3; V: TRBV5-1
CDR3: CSARRERAVGEQYF; J: TRBJ2-7; V: TRBV20-1
CDR3: CAISGDSQETQYF; J: TRBJ2-5; V: TRBV10-3
CDR3: CASSLTGRGTEAFF; J: TRBJ1-1; V: TRBV5-5
CDR3: CASSFGQAGYTF; J: TRBJ1-2; V: TRBV13
CDR3: CSARYPPENIQYF; J: TRBJ2-4; V: TRBV20-1
CDR3: CSASLAGALTDTQYF; J: TRBJ2-3; V: TRBV20-1
CDR3: CASSQARTGSNSPLHF; J: TRBJ1-6; V: TRBV3-1
CDR3: CASSDEDVGQPQHF; J: TRBJ1-5; V: TRBV7-9
CDR3: CASSLYAGGTEAFF; J: TRBJ1-1; V: TRBV12-3/TRBV12-4
CDR3: CASSQVTSGTGELFF; J: TRBJ2-2; V: TRBV14
CDR3: CASSYSSEIYEQYF; J: TRBJ2-7; V: TRBV6-5
CDR3: CASSLGDSSYEQYF; J: TRBJ2-7; V: TRBV12-3/TRBV12-4
CDR3: CASSPRSSGSKYEQYF; J: TRBJ2-7; V: TRBV6-2/TRBV6-3
CDR3: CATSTRENSYNEQFF; J: TRBJ2-1; V: TRBV15
CDR3: CASSLTGLSYNEQFF; J: TRBJ2-1; V: TRBV27
CDR3: CATVRDRLGQETQYF; J: TRBJ2-5; V: TRBV15
CDR3: CASSLAPGQTYEQYF; J: TRBJ2-7; V: TRBV7-9